This T cell receptor (beta chain) originates from a study of blood T cell repertoires in COVID-19. Germline V gene lookup returns CDR1 LGHNA and CDR2 YSLEER. With 2 bases clipped from V and 4 bases from J, the junction kept 7 bases outside the gene matches. The CDR3 has 15 residues. In the authors' methods: Estimated nucleated cell counts came from reference gene primer amplification. Produced via immunoSEQ multiplex PCR; TCRdb's table is partial and in-frame only. That table supplies the V and J calls and clone size; D and trimming were determined from the DNA. This table has 250,000 or so clones, more than 65% appearing once.

Sequenced sample: peripheral blood. The clonotype was recovered from a man aged 40-49 years who had recovered from COVID-19. V gene TRBV4-3 combines with J gene TRBJ1-1; 7 nucleotides agree with TRBD1. This CDR3 is CASSQRRDRVTEAFF. CDR3 bases: TGCGCCAGCAGCCAACGTCGGGACAGAGTCACTGAAGCTTTCTTT.